The clone carrying this T cell receptor (beta chain) was detected many times. Its cognate antigen is unknown. As handled by the study authors: The authors used CDR3 differences across clinicopathological groups to build a distant-metastasis classifier for papillary thyroid cancer. TCRdb reanalyzed the PCR reads with MiXCR. The V and J calls and clone size come from TCRdb's table, not from the authors' own analysis. The table has tens of thousands of clones, 20% to 25% seen once; the top ten hold 4.4%. This sample was included in a study of metastatic and nonmetastatic thyroid tumors. The overall study: The comparison covered peripheral blood and tumor or nodule tissue in malignant and benign thyroid patients.

Among the patients, none had received any treatment before thyroid surgery. CDR1 and CDR2 from the germline V gene are SEHNR and FQNEAQ (reference sequence). V lost 6 bases and J 5 bases, leaving 8 bases between the germline ends. The CDR3 sequence is 12 residues long. General observations from the study: Reportedly, malignant thyroid tumors had significantly higher TCR beta diversity than benign nodules, in blood and tumor.

The chain links TRBV7-9 to TRBJ2-1; D is possibly TRBD2 (6 bases). The sequenced sample was adjacent normal tissue. The sequence was collected from a female donor with papillary thyroid cancer or a benign thyroid nodule (not recorded which). Some clones in this sample may be carry-over from other donors' samples. DNA for the CDR3: TGTGCCAGCAGTAGACTAGACAATGAGCAGTTCTTC. The encoded protein is CASSRLDNEQFF.